This TCR beta chain derives from a study of cytomegalovirus exposure and HLA in healthy donors. Study overall: A subsequent analysis stated that the roughly 130 validation repertoires were run on the same platform as the 600 to 750 first-cohort repertoires.

Points from the study as a whole: Reports showed the classifier diagnosing cytomegalovirus status with high specificity and sensitivity. Some TCR beta chains (roughly 160 of them) were listed as cytomegalovirus-associated. Rare sequences made up most TCRs, while some public TCRs were found in many donors.

This CDR3 comprises 15 residues. The V gene end was trimmed by 5 bases and the J gene end by 7 bases; junction bases not matched to a gene: 9. Germline loops: CDR1 MNHEY, CDR2 SVGAGI. On this clone: The antigen remains undetermined.

Clones were read by immunoSEQ multiplex PCR, and TCRdb kept only the in-frame ones, dropping some. This sample has around 200,000 clones, with 80% to 85% found just once. What was sequenced was PBMCs. V usage is TRBV6-5 and J usage is TRBJ1-5; TRBD1 aligns across 9 bases. The TCR was taken from a woman aged 18-30 years in good health and CMV-seropositive. Written as DNA, the CDR3 is TGTGCCAGCAGTCCTCGGGGACAGGGCCGACAGCCCCAGCATTTT. Translation gives CASSPRGQGRQPQHF.